The clone carrying this TCR beta chain was seen a single time. The CDR3 is 16 residues long. Germline V CDR1 and CDR2: MDHEN, SYDVKM. J lost 6 bases, V lost 6 bases, and 7 bases had no gene match. This entry is derived from a study of PD-L1 blockade in urothelial cancer. Background on the study: Patients' atezolizumab regimen, 1,200 mg intravenously every 3 weeks, began in 2014.

Specified time point: peripheral blood 6 weeks after treatment start. TCRdb keeps only in-frame clones here, not all; method: immunoSEQ multiplex PCR. The sample holds about 50,000 clones, roughly 84% seen once. Sequencing used PBMCs, obtained around atezolizumab (anti-PD-L1) treatment. This chain links TRBV28 with TRBJ2-1, with 14 bases that match TRBD2. This sequence was found in a man between 50 and 59 years old with urothelial cancer. The CDR3 DNA reads as TGTGCCAGCAGGCTTACCGGGACTAGCGGGAGCAATGAGCAGTTCTTC. Translating it yields CASRLTGTSGSNEQFF. The full variable domain, its missing parts supplied by reference TRBV28 and TRBJ2-1, is DVKVTQSSRYLVKRTGEKVFLECVQDMDHENMFWYRQDPGLGLRLIYFSYDVKMKEKGDIPEGYSVSREKKERFSLILESASTNQTSMYLCASRLTGTSGSNEQFFGPGTRLTVL.